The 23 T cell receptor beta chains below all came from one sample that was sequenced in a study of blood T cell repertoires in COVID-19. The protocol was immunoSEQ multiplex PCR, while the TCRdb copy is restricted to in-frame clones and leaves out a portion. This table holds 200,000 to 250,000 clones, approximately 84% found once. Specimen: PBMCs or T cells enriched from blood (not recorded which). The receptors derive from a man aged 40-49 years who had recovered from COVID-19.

CDR3 in amino acids: CASSAPPDRVMARSLAGYGYTF. As DNA, the CDR3 is TGTGCCAGCAGCGCTCCTCCGGACAGGGTAATGGCCAGGTCACTAGCGGGTTATGGCTACACCTTC. The chain uses TRBV9 and TRBJ1-2, with 8 nucleotides matching TRBD1. The CDR3 contains 22 residues. Germline-derived CDR1 and CDR2 are SGDLS and YYNGEE. After removal of 3 bases from V and 5 bases from J, the junction contained 30 bases not matched to a gene.

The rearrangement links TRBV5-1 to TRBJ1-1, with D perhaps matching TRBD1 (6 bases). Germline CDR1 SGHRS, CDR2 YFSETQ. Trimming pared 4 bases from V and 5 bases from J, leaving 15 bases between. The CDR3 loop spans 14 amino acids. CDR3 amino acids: CASSDGTGWTEAFF. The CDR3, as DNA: TGCGCCAGCAGCGACGGAACAGGGTGGACTGAAGCTTTCTTT.

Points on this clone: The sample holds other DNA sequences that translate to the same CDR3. The CDR3 spells CASSPGTGGLNTEAFF. As DNA, the CDR3 is TGTGCCAGCTCGCCAGGGACAGGGGGCCTGAACACTGAAGCTTTCTTT. The chain recombines TRBV18 with TRBJ1-1, with 12 bases identical to TRBD1. CDR1 is KGHSH, CDR2 LQKENI, per germline. The CDR3 is 16 residues long. The junction had 5 bases not matched to a gene; V was cut back by 6 bases and J by 0 bases. The full variable domain, completed using reference TRBV18 and TRBJ1-1, is NAGVMQNPRHLVRRRGQEARLRCSPMKGHSHVYWYRQLPEEGLKFMVYLQKENIIDESGMPKERFSAEFPKEGPSILRIQQVVRGDSAAYFCASSPGTGGLNTEAFFGQGTRLTVV.

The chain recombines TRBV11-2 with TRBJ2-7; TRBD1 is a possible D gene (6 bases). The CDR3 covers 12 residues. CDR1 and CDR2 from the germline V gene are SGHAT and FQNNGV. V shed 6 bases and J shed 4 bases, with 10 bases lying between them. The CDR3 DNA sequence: TGTGCCAGCAGAAGGACAGTATACGAGCAGTACTTC. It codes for CASRRTVYEQYF.

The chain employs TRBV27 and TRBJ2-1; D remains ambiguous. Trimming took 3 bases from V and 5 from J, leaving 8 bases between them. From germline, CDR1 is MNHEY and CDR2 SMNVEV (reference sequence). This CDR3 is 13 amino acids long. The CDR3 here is CASSFARNNEQFF. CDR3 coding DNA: TGTGCCAGCAGTTTCGCCAGAAACAATGAGCAGTTCTTC.

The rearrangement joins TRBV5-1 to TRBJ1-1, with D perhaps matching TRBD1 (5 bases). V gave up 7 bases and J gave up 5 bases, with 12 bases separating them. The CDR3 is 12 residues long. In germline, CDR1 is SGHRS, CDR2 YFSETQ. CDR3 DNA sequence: TGCGCCAGCCTCAGGGATGGGACTGAAGCTTTCTTT. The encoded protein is CASLRDGTEAFF.

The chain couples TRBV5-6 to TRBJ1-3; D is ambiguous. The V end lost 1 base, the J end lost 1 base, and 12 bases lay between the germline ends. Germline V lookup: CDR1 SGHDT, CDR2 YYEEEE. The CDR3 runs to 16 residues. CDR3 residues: CASSLKPGLSGNTIYF. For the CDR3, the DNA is TGTGCCAGCAGCTTGAAGCCAGGCCTTTCTGGAAACACCATATATTTT.

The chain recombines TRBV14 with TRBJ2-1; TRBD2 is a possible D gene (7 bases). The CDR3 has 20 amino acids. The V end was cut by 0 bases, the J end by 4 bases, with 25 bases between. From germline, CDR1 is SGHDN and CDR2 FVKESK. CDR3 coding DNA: TGTGCCAGCAGCCAAGACCAGTTCACGAGGGTGGGGGGGCTATACAATGAGCAGTTCTTC. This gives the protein CASSQDQFTRVGGLYNEQFF.

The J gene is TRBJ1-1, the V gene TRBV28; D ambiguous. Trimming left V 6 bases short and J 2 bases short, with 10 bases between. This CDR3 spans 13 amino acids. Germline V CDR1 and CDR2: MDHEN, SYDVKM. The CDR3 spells CASSSSFNTEAFF. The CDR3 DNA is TGTGCCAGCAGCTCGTCCTTCAACACTGAAGCTTTCTTT.

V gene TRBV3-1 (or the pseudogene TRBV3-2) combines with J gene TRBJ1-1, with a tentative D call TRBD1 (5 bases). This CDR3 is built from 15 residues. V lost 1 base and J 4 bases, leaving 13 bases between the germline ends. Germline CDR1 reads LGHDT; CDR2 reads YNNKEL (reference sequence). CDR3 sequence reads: CASSQGVGATTEAFF. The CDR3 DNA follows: TGTGCCAGCAGCCAAGGGGTAGGGGCAACCACTGAAGCTTTCTTT.

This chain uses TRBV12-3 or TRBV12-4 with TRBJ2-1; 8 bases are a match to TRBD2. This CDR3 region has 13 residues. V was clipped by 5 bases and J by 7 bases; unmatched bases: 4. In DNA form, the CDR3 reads TGTGCCAGCAGTCTCGGGACTAGTAATGAGCAGTTCTTC. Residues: CASSLGTSNEQFF.

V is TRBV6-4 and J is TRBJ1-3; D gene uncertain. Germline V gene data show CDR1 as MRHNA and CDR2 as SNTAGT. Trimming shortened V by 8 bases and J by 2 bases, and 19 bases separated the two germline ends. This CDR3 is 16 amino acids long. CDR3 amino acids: CASYGGRGPAGNTIYF. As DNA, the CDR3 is TGTGCCAGCTACGGTGGGCGAGGGCCGGCTGGAAACACCATATATTTT.

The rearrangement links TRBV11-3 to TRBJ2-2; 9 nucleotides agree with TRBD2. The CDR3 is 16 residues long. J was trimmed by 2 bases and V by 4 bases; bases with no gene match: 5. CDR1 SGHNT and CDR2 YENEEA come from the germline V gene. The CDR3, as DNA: TGTGCCAGCAGCTCCCGACTAGCGGAAAACACCGGGGAGCTGTTTTTT. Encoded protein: CASSSRLAENTGELFF.

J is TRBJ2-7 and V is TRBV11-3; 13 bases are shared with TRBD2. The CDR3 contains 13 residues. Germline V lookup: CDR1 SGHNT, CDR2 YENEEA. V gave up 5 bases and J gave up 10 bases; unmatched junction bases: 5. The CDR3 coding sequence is TGTGCCAGCAGCGAACTAGCGGGAGGGCCTCAGTACTTC. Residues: CASSELAGGPQYF.

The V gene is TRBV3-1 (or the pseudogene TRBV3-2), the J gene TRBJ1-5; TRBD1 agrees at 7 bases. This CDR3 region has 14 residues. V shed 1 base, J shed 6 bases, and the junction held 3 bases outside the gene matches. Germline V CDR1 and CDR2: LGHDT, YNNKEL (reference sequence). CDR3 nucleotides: TGTGCCAGCAGCCAAGGACAGGGAAGTCAGCCCCAGCATTTT. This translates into CASSQGQGSQPQHF.

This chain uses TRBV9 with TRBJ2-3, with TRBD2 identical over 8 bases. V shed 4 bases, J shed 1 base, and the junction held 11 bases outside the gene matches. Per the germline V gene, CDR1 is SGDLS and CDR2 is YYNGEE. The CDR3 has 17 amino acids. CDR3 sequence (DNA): TGTGCCAGCAGCCGTCAATCGCGGGGGGCCCGCACAGATACGCAGTATTTT. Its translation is CASSRQSRGARTDTQYF.

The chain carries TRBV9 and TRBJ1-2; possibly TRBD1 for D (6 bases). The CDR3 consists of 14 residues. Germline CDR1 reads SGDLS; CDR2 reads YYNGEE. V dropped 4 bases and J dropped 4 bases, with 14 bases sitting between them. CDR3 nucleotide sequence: TGTGCCAGCAGCCAACAACAGGGTCGCTATGGCTACACCTTC. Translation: CASSQQQGRYGYTF. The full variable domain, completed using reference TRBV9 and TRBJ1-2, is DSGVTQTPKHLITATGQRVTLRCSPRSGDLSVYWYQQSLDQGLQFLIQYYNGEERAKGNILERFSAQQFPDLHSELNLSSLELGDSALYFCASSQQQGRYGYTFGSGTRLTVV.

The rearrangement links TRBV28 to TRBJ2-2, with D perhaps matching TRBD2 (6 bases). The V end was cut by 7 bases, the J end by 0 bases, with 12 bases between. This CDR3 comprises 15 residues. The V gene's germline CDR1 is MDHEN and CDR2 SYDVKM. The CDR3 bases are TGTGCCAGCACTTCGGGACTCCCGAACACCGGGGAGCTGTTTTTT. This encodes CASTSGLPNTGELFF.

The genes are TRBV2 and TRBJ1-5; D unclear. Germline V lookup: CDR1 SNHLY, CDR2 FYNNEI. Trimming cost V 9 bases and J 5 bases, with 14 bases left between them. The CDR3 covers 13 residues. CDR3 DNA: TGTGCCAGTACATTCGGCCGGGATCAGCCCCAGCATTTT. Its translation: CASTFGRDQPQHF.

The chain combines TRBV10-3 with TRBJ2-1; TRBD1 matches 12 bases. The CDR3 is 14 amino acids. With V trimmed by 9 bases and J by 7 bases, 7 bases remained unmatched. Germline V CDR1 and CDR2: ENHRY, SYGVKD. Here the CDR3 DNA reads TGTGCCATTACTCGGGGACAGGGGGCAAATGAGCAGTTCTTC. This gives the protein CAITRGQGANEQFF.

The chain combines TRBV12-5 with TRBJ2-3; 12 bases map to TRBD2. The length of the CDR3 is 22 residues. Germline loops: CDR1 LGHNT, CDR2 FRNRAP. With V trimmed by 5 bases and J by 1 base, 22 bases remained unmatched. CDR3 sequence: CASGTRSRGLAGRAGGTDTQYF. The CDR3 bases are TGTGCTAGTGGTACCCGATCGCGGGGACTAGCGGGCCGGGCCGGGGGCACAGATACGCAGTATTTT. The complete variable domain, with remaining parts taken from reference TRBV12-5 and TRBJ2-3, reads DARVTQTPRHKVTEMGQEVTMRCQPILGHNTVFWYRQTMMQGLELLAYFRNRAPLDDSGMPKDRFSAEMPDATLATLKIQPSEPRDSAVYFCASGTRSRGLAGRAGGTDTQYFGPGTRLTVL.

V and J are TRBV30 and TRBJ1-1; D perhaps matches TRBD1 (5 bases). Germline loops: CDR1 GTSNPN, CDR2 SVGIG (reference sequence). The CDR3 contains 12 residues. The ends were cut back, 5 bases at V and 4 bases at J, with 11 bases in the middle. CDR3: CAWRDFGTEAFF. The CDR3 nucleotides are TGTGCCTGGCGGGACTTCGGCACTGAAGCTTTCTTT. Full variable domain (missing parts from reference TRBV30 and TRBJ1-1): SQTIHQWPATLVQPVGSPLSLECTVEGTSNPNLYWYRQAAGRGLQLLFYSVGIGQISSEVPQNLSASRPQDRQFILSSKKLLLSDSGFYLCAWRDFGTEAFFGQGTRLTVV.

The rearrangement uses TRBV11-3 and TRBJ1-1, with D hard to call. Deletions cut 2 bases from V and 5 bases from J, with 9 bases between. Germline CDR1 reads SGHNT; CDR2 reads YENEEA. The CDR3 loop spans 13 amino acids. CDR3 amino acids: CASSLQAETEAFF. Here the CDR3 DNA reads TGTGCCAGCAGCTTACAGGCCGAGACTGAAGCTTTCTTT. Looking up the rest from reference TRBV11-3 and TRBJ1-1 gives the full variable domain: EAGVVQSPRYKIIEKKQPVAFWCNPISGHNTLYWYLQNLGQGPELLIRYENEEAVDDSQLPKDRFSAERLKGVDSTLKIQPAELGDSAVYLCASSLQAETEAFFGQGTRLTVV.